Detailed here is one T cell receptor beta chain. This specimen belongs to a study of T cells in Graves' hyperthyroidism and ophthalmopathy. Study details: The blood sample was taken at first diagnosis, before treatment began.

Per germline, CDR1 MNHNS and CDR2 SASEGT. The J segment lost 4 bases and the V segment lost 7 bases, leaving 7 bases of the junction unmatched. This CDR3 has 14 residues. Amplification targeted TCR beta CDR3 regions from RNA transcripts. The HTBI primer set drove a first-round RT-PCR of the TCR CDR3. TCRdb passed the multiplex PCR reads through MiXCR, listing each CDR3 protein once. The sample shows approximately 720,000 distinct CDR3 sequences, over 15% of them seen only once. This clonotype was sampled from a woman aged 45-60 years with Graves' hyperthyroidism that later progressed to Graves' ophthalmopathy. This chain joins TRBV6-1 and TRBJ1-2; 9 nucleotides match TRBD1. Sequences were obtained from blood. CDR3 region: CASIGTGGVYGYTF. As DNA, the CDR3 is TGTGCCAGCATAGGAACAGGGGGCGTCTATGGCTACACCTTC.